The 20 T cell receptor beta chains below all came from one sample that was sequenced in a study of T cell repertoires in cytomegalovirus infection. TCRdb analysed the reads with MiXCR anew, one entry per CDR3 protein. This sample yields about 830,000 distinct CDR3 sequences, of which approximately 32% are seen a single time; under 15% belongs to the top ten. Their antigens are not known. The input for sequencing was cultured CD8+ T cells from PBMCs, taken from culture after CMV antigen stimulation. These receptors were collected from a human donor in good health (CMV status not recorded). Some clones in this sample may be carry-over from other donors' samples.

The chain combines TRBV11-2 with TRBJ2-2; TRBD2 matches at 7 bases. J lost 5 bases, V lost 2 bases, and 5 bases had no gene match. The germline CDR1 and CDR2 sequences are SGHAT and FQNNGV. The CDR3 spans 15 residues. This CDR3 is CASSLPVGGTGELFF. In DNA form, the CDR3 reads TGTGCCAGCAGCTTACCGGTGGGGGGGACCGGGGAGCTGTTTTTT. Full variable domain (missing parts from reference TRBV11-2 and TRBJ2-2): EAGVAQSPRYKIIEKRQSVAFWCNPISGHATLYWYQQILGQGPKLLIQFQNNGVVDDSQLPKDRFSAERLKGVDSTLKIQPAKLEDSAVYLCASSLPVGGTGELFFGEGSRLTVL.

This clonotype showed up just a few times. The CDR3 loop is CASSRGRRGITDTQYF. The CDR3 DNA reads as TGTGCCAGCAGCAGGGGCCGGCGGGGAATCACAGATACGCAGTATTTT. J is TRBJ2-3 and V is TRBV7-8; D is possibly TRBD2 (6 bases). Trimming removed 5 bases from V and 2 bases from J, with 17 bases in between. The CDR3 spans 16 residues. The germline V gene has CDR1 SGHVS and CDR2 FQNEAQ.

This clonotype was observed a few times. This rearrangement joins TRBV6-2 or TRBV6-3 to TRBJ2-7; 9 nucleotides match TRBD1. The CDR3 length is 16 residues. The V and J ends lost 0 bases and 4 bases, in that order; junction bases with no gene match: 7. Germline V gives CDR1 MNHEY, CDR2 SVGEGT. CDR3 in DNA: TGTGCCAGCAGTTACTCGATCGGGACAGGGTCTTACGAGCAGTACGTC. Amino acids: CASSYSIGTGSYEQYV.

Here the CDR3 DNA reads TGTGCCAGCAGTGAATATGAAGGGGGCCAGCCCCAGCATTTT. This encodes CASSEYEGGQPQHF. The chain has TRBV25-1 and TRBJ1-5; 7 positions match TRBD1. V trimming: 0 bases; J trimming: 7 bases; junction bases outside the gene matches: 3. Germline CDR1 and CDR2: MGHDK and SYGVNS. The CDR3 is made up of 14 amino acids.

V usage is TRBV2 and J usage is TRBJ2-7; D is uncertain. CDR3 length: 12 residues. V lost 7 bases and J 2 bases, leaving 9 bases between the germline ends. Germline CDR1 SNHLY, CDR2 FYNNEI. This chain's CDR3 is CASNAGTYEQYF. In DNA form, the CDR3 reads TGTGCCAGCAATGCAGGTACCTACGAGCAGTACTTC. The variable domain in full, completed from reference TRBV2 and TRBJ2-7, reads EPEVTQTPSHQVTQMGQEVILRCVPISNHLYFYWYRQILGQKVEFLVSFYNNEISEKSEIFDDQFSVERPDGSNFTLKIRSTKLEDSAMYFCASNAGTYEQYFGPGTRLTVT.

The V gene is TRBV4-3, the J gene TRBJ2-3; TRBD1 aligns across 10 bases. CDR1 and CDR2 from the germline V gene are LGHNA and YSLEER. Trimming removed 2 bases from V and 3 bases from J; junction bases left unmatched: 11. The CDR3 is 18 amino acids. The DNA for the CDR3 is TGCGCCAGCAGCCAACTGGGACGGGACAGGGGATATACAGATACGCAGTATTTT. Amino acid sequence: CASSQLGRDRGYTDTQYF.

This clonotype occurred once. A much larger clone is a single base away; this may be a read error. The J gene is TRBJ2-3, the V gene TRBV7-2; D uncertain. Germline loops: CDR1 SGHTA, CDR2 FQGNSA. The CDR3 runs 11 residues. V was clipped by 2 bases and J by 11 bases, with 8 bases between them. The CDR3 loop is CASSLKNMQYF. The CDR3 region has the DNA TGTGCCAGCAGCTTAAAAAATATGCAGTATTTT.

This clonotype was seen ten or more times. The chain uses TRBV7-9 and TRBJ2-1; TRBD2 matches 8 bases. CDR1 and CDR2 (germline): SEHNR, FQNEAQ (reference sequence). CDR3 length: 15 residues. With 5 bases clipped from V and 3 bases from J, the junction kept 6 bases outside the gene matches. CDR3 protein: CASSTAGARYNEQFF. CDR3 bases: TGTGCCAGCAGCACAGCGGGGGCACGCTACAATGAGCAGTTCTTC. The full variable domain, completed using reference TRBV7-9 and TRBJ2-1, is DTGVSQNPRHKITKRGQNVTFRCDPISEHNRLYWYRQTLGQGPEFLTYFQNEAQLEKSRLLSDRFSAERPKGSFSTLEIQRTEQGDSAMYLCASSTAGARYNEQFFGPGTRLTVL.

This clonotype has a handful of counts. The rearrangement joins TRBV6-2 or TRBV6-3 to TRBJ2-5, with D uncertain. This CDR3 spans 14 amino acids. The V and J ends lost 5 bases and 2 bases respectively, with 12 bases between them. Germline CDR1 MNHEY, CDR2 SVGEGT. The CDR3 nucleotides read TGTGCCAGCAGTCCTTTTACAGAGCAAGAGACCCAGTACTTC. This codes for CASSPFTEQETQYF.

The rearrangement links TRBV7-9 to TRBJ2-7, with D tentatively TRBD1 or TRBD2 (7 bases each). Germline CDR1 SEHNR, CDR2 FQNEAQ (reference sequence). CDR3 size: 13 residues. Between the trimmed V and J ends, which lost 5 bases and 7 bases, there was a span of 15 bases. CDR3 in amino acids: CASSPGGALEQYF. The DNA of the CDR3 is TGTGCCAGCAGCCCAGGGGGGGCCCTGGAGCAGTACTTC. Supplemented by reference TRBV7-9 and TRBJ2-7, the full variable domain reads DTGVSQNPRHKITKRGQNVTFRCDPISEHNRLYWYRQTLGQGPEFLTYFQNEAQLEKSRLLSDRFSAERPKGSFSTLEIQRTEQGDSAMYLCASSPGGALEQYFGPGTRLTVT.

For the CDR3, the DNA is TGTGCCAGCAGTTTGCACCCCGGGGGGCCAGATACGCAGTATTTT. Protein product: CASSLHPGGPDTQYF. The J gene is TRBJ2-3, the V gene TRBV12-3 or TRBV12-4; TRBD2 might be the D (7 bases). Trimming removed 3 bases from V and 4 bases from J, with 14 bases in between. The CDR3 is made up of 15 amino acids.

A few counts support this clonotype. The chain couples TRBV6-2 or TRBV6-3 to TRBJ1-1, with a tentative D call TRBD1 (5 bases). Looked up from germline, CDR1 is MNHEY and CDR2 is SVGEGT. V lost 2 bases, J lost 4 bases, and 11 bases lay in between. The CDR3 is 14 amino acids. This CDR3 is CASSYVAGSTEAFF. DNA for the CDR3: TGTGCCAGCAGTTACGTGGCAGGGAGCACTGAAGCTTTCTTT.

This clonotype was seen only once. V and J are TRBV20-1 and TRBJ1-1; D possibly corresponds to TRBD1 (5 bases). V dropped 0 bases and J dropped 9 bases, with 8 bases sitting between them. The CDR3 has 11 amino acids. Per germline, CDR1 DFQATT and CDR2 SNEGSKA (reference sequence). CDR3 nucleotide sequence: TGCAGTGCTAGAGAACCGGGACAAGCTTTCTTT. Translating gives CSAREPGQAFF.

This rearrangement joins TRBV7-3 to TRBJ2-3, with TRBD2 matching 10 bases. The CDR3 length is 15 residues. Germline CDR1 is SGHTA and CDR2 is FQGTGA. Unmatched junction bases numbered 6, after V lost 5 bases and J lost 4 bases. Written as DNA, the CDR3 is TGTGCCAGCAGCCAGAGCGGGGGGGGCTCAGATACGCAGTATTTT. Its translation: CASSQSGGGSDTQYF.

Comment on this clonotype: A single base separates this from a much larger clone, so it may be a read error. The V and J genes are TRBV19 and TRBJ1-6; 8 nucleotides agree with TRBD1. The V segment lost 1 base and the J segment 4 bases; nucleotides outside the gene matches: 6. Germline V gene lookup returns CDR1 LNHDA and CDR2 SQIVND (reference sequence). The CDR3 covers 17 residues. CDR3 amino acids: CASSIGDRTVYNSPLHF. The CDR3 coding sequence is TGTGCCAGTAGTATAGGGGACAGGACGGTATATAATTCACCCCTCCACTTT.

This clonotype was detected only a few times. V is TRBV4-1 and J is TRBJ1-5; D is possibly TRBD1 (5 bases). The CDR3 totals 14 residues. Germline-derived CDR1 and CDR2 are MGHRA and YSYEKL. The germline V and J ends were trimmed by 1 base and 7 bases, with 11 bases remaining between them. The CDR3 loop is CASSQGGGRQPQHF. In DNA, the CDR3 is TGCGCCAGCAGCCAAGGCGGGGGGAGGCAGCCCCAGCATTTT.

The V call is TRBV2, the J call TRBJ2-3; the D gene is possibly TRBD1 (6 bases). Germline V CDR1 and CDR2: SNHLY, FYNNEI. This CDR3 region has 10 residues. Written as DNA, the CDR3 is TGTGGTTACCTGAGGGGGACGCAGTATTTT. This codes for CGYLRGTQYF. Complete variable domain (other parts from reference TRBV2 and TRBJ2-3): EPEVTQTPSHQVTQMGQEVILRCVPISNHLYFYWYRQILGQKVEFLVSFYNNEISEKSEIFDDQFSVERPDGSNFTLKIRSTKLEDSAMYFCGYLRGTQYFGPGTRLTVL.

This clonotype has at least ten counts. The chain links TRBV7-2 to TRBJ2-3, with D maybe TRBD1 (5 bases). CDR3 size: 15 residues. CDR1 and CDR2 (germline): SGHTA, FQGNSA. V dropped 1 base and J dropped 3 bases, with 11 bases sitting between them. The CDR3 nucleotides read TGTGCCAGCAGCTTAGGATCACGGACAACAGATACGCAGTATTTT. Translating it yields CASSLGSRTTDTQYF. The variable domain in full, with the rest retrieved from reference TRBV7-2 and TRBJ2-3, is GAGVSQSPSNKVTEKGKDVELRCDPISGHTALYWYRQSLGQGLEFLIYFQGNSAPDKSGLPSDRFSAERTGGSVSTLTIQRTQQEDSAVYLCASSLGSRTTDTQYFGPGTRLTVL.

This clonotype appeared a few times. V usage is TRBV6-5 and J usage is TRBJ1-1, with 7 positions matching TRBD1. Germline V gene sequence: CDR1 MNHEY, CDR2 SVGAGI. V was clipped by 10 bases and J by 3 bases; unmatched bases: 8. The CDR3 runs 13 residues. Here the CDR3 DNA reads TGTGCCATTGACAGGGCATTACACACTGAAGCTTTCTTT. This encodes CAIDRALHTEAFF.

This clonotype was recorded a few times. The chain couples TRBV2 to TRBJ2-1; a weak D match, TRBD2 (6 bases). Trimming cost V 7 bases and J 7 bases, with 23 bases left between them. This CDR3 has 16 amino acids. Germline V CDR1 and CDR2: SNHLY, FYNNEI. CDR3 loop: CASTGTRTKYANEQFF. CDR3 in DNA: TGTGCCAGCACGGGGACTCGGACAAAGTACGCGAATGAGCAGTTCTTC.